The rows below give T cell receptor beta chains drawn from one sample of a study of blood T cell repertoires in COVID-19. TCRdb's copy holds only in-frame clones and misses some; the assay was immunoSEQ multiplex PCR. The data contain 180,000 or so clones, approximately 85% of them seen just once; the ten biggest clones take up about 1.2%. Material for sequencing was peripheral blood. The receptors derive from a man in his 60s who had recovered from COVID-19. The CDR3 runs from the conserved cysteine through the conserved F or W. Only some rows state a clone size, as once, few, many or a class for expanded clones.

NA 15 TRBJ1-6 TRBV3-1/TRBV3-2 CASSQGGQQNSPLHF
NA 14 TRBJ2-5 TRBV10-1 CANKSGLAEETQYF
NA 17 TRBJ1-5 TRBV6-1 CASSEFPTGDSNQPQHF
NA 14 TRBJ2-7 TRBV6-5 CASSTDRGHHEQYF
NA 12 TRBJ1-6 TRBV6-1 CASSRDRGPLHF
NA 14 TRBJ1-3 TRBV7-9 CASSPPGWRDTIYF
few 15 TRBJ1-6 TRBV7-3 CASSAQGGVGSPLHF
NA 19 TRBJ2-6 TRBV4-1 CASSPFSGTPLSGANVLTF
NA 12 TRBJ2-4 TRBV25-1 CASSPIEGIQYF
few 14 TRBJ2-7 TRBV18 CASSPQGQGSEQYF
NA 12 TRBJ1-2 TRBV12-3/TRBV12-4 CASSLTRWGYTF
NA 15 TRBJ2-5 TRBV5-1 CASSRSGGPEETQYF
NA 15 TRBJ1-3 TRBV7-3 CASSPFLGAGNTIYF
NA 12 TRBJ2-7 TRBV6-5 CASRDRSYEQYF